This record covers a single TCR beta chain. This clone was seen ten or more times. No cognate antigen has been identified for it. Base quality data are lacking; no much larger clone is found one base away. No treatment had been received by any patient before thyroid surgery. Using T-cell receptor beta sequencing, the study looked back at clinical samples from patients collected from about 2011 to 2019. CDR1 and CDR2, looked up from the germline V gene, are LGHNA and YNFKEQ. Cut back by 0 bases and 2 bases, the V and J ends lie 7 bases apart. Including the terminal cysteine and phenylalanine, the CDR3 comprises 14 residues. Of all the DNA, just the CDR3 is kept, 42 bases in frame from base 1. The sample belongs to a study of metastatic and nonmetastatic thyroid tumors (TCRdb year 2020). Looking at the study overall: Repertoires were compared across peripheral blood and tumor or nodule tissue samples from malignant and benign thyroid patients.

The library came from PCR. This sample was sequenced with an Illumina HiSeq 4000. High-throughput sequencing was used to profile the TCR beta-chain CDR3 region of every patient. Under the source paper's analysis protocol: CDR3 differences across clinicopathological groups were used to build a classifier for discriminating distant-metastatic papillary thyroid cancer patients. The Shannon index was used to assess repertoire diversity, and the Morisita-Horn index was used to assess tumor-blood repertoire similarity. TCRdb passed the public sequencing reads through fastp at Q25 and MiXCR, retaining productive beta sequences. These V and J calls rely on TCRdb rather than the paper's analysis. The sample profile shows about 13,000 clones; about 23% of them were found once. The top ten clonotypes cover 3.6% of the sample. Broad study findings and their caveats: TCR beta diversity was reported as significantly higher in malignant tumors than in benign nodules, in both blood and tumor samples.

The clonotype originates from a female donor with papillary thyroid cancer or a benign thyroid nodule (not recorded which). Some clones in this sample may be carry-over from other donors' samples. The chain was built from TRBV4-2 and TRBJ1-1; the D gene remains uncertain. Sequenced input: blood. The encoded CDR3 is CASSQETPNTEAFF. The DNA reads as follows: TGTGCCAGCAGCCAAGAGACACCCAACACTGAAGCTTTCTTT.